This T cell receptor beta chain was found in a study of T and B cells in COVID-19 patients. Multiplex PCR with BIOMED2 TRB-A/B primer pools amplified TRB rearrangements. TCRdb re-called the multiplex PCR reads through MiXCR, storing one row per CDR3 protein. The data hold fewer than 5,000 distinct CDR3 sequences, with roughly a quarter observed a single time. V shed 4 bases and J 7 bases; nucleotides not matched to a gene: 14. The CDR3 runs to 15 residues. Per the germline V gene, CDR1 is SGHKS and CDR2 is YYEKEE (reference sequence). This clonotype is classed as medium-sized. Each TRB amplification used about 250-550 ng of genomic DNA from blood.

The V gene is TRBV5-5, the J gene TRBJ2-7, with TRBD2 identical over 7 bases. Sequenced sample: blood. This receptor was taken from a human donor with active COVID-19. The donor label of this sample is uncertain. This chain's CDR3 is CASSQKDKGGEEQYF. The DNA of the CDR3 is TGTGCCAGCAGCCAAAAAGACAAGGGAGGGGAGGAGCAGTACTTC.